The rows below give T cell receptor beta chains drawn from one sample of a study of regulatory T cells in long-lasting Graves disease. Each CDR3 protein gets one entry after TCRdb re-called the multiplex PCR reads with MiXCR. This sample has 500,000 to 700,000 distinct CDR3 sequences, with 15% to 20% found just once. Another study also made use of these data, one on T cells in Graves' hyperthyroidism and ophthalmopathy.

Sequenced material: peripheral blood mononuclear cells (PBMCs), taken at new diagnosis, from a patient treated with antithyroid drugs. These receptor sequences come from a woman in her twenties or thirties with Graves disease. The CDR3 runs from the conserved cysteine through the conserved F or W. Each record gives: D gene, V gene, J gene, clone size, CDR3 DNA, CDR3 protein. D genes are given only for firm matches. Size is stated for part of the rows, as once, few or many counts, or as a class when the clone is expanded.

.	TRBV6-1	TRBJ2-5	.	TGTGCCAGCAGAGGGGGACTGCAAGAGACCCAGTACTTC	CASRGGLQETQYF
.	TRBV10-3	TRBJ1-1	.	TGTGCCACCTGCGGGGGGGCGAACACTGAAGCTTTCTTT	CATCGGANTEAFF
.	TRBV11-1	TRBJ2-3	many	TGTGCCAGCAGCCCTACAGGGTTTTCTGGATCCCAGTTCACCACAGATACGCAGTATTTT	CASSPTGFSGSQFTTDTQYF
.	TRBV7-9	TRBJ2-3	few	TGTGCCAGCAGTCCTCCCGGGACTGGATTCACAGATACGCAGTATTTT	CASSPPGTGFTDTQYF
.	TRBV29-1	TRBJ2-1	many	TGCAGCGCCGAAGGGTCGTCCTACAATGAGCAGTTCTTC	CSAEGSSYNEQFF
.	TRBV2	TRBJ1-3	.	TGTGCCAGCAGTTACTCGGTGGCCGGCTCTGGAAACATCATATATTTT	CASSYSVAGSGNIIYF
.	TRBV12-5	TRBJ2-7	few	TGTGCTACCCGGCCGGGGGACGAGCAGTACTTC	CATRPGDEQYF
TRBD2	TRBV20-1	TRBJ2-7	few	TGCAGTGCTAGAGATCAGACTAGCGGGAGCCCCCCCTACGAGCAGTACTTC	CSARDQTSGSPPYEQYF
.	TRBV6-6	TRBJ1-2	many	TGTGCCAGCAGTTACTCGACGGGGGGCTACACCTTC	CASSYSTGGYTF
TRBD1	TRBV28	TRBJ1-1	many	TGTGCCAGCAGTTTAAACTTCTGGCAGGGGGCGCGCACTGAAGCTTTCTTT	CASSLNFWQGARTEAFF
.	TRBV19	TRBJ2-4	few	TGTGCCAGTAGTATCGCCCCAGGGACAGCCAAAAACATTCAGTACTTC	CASSIAPGTAKNIQYF
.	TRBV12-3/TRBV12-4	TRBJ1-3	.	TGTGCCAGCACCCCGAGGTGGGGGTCCGGAAACACCATATATTTT	CASTPRWGSGNTIYF
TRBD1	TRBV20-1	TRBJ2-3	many	TGCAGTGCTAGAGATGCAGGGGGCGGACTAGATACGCAGTATTTT	CSARDAGGGLDTQYF
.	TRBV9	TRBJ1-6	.	TGTGCCAGCAGCGTAGAAGGTCGGGACTCCTATAATTCACCCCTCCACTTT	CASSVEGRDSYNSPLHF
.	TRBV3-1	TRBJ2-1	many	TGTGCCAGCGCTAGCAGTTCCTACAATGAGCAGTTCTTC	CASASSSYNEQFF
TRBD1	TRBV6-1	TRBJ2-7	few	TGTGCCAGTCATCTAGGGACAGCTTCCTACGAGCAGTACTTC	CASHLGTASYEQYF
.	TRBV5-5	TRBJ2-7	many	TGTGCCAGCAGCTTTTACTTCGGTTACGAGCAGTACTTC	CASSFYFGYEQYF
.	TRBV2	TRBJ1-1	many	TGTGCCAGCACATTTTCGGGGAACACTGAAGCTTTCTTT	CASTFSGNTEAFF
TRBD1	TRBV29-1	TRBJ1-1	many	TGCAGCGTCTCCGGGACAGGGAGCACTGAAGCTTTCTTT	CSVSGTGSTEAFF
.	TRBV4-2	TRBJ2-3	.	TGTGCCAGCAGCCAAGACTTTGATACGCAGTATTTT	CASSQDFDTQYF